These 23 T cell receptor beta chains were sequenced from one sample in a study of beta chain features in type 1 diabetes. TCRB transcripts that were expressed got sequenced, as all of the isolated RNA had been reverse transcribed. Using immunoSEQ multiplex PCR, the repertoire was profiled, and TCRdb retains in-frame clones only, with some absent. The repertoire has 200,000 to 250,000 clones, roughly 70% of them found once; the top ten carry roughly 0.048%. The source material was naive CD4+ T cells from blood. Receptor source: a young man in good health.

The chain carries TRBV29-1 and TRBJ2-3, with D perhaps assigned TRBD1 or TRBD2 (5 bases each). The germline V gene encodes CDR1 SQVTM and CDR2 ANQGSEA. This CDR3 is built from 15 residues. The V gene lost 5 bases and the J gene lost 4 bases, with 19 bases spanning the gap. CDR3 region: CSVTFSVGRPDTQYF. CDR3 nucleotide sequence: TGCAGCGTTACATTTAGCGTGGGGCGGCCAGATACGCAGTATTTT.

The chain carries TRBV30 and TRBJ2-5; D remains ambiguous. Germline V gene sequence: CDR1 GTSNPN, CDR2 SVGIG (reference sequence). V gave up 1 base and J gave up 1 base, with 7 bases separating them. The CDR3 sequence is 13 residues long. In nucleotides, the CDR3 is TGTGCCTGGAGTGGAGGAGTCCAAGAGACCCAGTACTTC. Residues: CAWSGGVQETQYF. The entire variable domain, with the rest obtained from reference TRBV30 and TRBJ2-5, is as follows: SQTIHQWPATLVQPVGSPLSLECTVEGTSNPNLYWYRQAAGRGLQLLFYSVGIGQISSEVPQNLSASRPQDRQFILSSKKLLLSDSGFYLCAWSGGVQETQYFGPGTRLLVL.

This sequence joins TRBV29-1 and TRBJ2-1; TRBD2 aligns across 7 bases. This CDR3 comprises 13 residues. Looked up from germline, CDR1 is SQVTM and CDR2 is ANQGSEA. The CDR3 here is CSISGEPYNEQFF. DNA of the CDR3: TGCAGTATAAGCGGGGAACCCTACAATGAGCAGTTCTTC.

This clone showed up just a few times. The genes are TRBV30 and TRBJ1-5, with 7 bases aligning to TRBD1. The CDR3 is made up of 15 amino acids. Trimming at V came to 2 bases and at J to 0 bases, leaving 4 bases not matched to a gene. Germline V gives CDR1 GTSNPN, CDR2 SVGIG (reference sequence). The CDR3 loop is CAWSLGQASNQPQHF. CDR3 sequence (DNA): TGTGCCTGGAGTCTTGGACAGGCTAGCAATCAGCCCCAGCATTTT. Full variable domain (remainder filled in from reference TRBV30 and TRBJ1-5): SQTIHQWPATLVQPVGSPLSLECTVEGTSNPNLYWYRQAAGRGLQLLFYSVGIGQISSEVPQNLSASRPQDRQFILSSKKLLLSDSGFYLCAWSLGQASNQPQHFGDGTRLSIL.

This clone was found a few times. The chain is built from TRBV30 and TRBJ2-7; D perhaps matches TRBD1 (5 bases). CDR3 length equals 11 residues. Germline V gene lookup returns CDR1 GTSNPN and CDR2 SVGIG (reference sequence). The germline V and J ends were trimmed by 6 bases and 5 bases, with 11 bases remaining between them. CDR3 residues: CACTTDHEQYF. CDR3 bases: TGTGCCTGTACGACAGACCACGAGCAGTACTTC.

J is TRBJ1-1 and V is TRBV29-1; no firm D call. The V gene lost 6 bases and the J gene lost 1 base, with 12 bases spanning the gap. CDR3 size: 13 residues. Germline lookup yields CDR1 SQVTM and CDR2 ANQGSEA. The CDR3 protein is CSVKQTANTEAFF. Written as DNA, the CDR3 is TGCAGCGTGAAACAGACTGCGAACACTGAAGCTTTCTTT.

This clone was counted a single time. CDR3 coding DNA: TGTGCCAGCAGGAAAAGGGGGACCAAGTCCTACAATGAGCAGTTCTTC. Protein: CASRKRGTKSYNEQFF. This chain links TRBV2 with TRBJ2-1, with D tentatively TRBD1 (6 bases). CDR1 is SNHLY, CDR2 FYNNEI, per germline. The CDR3 is made up of 16 amino acids. V lost 6 bases and J 1 base, leaving 16 bases between the germline ends.

This chain links TRBV7-2 with TRBJ2-5, with D maybe TRBD1 (5 bases). The CDR3 extends over 14 amino acids. The V end was cut by 2 bases, the J end by 5 bases, with 12 bases between. Germline V gives CDR1 SGHTA, CDR2 FQGNSA. This CDR3 is CASSLFSGQETQYF. The CDR3, as DNA: TGTGCCAGCAGCTTATTTTCAGGGCAGGAGACCCAGTACTTC.

V and J are TRBV4-3 and TRBJ1-2, with D tentatively TRBD1 (5 bases). CDR1 is LGHNA and CDR2 is YSLEER in the germline V gene. The CDR3 has 13 residues. The V gene lost 4 bases and the J gene lost 7 bases, with 13 bases spanning the gap. CDR3 amino acids: CASSLNQGSGYTF. The CDR3 nucleotides are TGCGCCAGCAGCCTTAACCAGGGCTCTGGCTACACCTTC.

The chain recombines TRBV30 with TRBJ2-7, with D possibly TRBD1 on 6 matching bases. Trimming cost V 0 bases and J 6 bases, with 9 bases left between them. CDR1 GTSNPN and CDR2 SVGIG come from the germline V gene (reference sequence). CDR3 length: 12 amino acids. CDR3 coding DNA: TGTGCCTGGAGTGTACAGGGTCTCGAGCAGTACTTC. Translating gives CAWSVQGLEQYF.

This chain links TRBV6-5 with TRBJ2-7; TRBD1 or TRBD2 may be the D gene (7 bases each). Germline V gene lookup returns CDR1 MNHEY and CDR2 SVGAGI. This CDR3 contains 16 residues. Between the trimmed V and J ends, which lost 2 bases and 5 bases, there was a span of 19 bases. The CDR3 here is CASSYPSGGGFNEQYF. DNA for the CDR3: TGTGCCAGCAGTTACCCCTCAGGGGGGGGCTTTAACGAGCAGTACTTC.

The CDR3 nucleotides read TGTGCCAGCAGTTCGGGGGGCGAAGCTTTCTTT. It is translated as CASSSGGEAFF. The chain is built from TRBV6-5 and TRBJ1-1; possibly TRBD1 for D (6 bases). The CDR3 covers 11 residues. Germline CDR1 MNHEY, CDR2 SVGAGI. V was clipped by 4 bases and J by 8 bases, with 8 bases between them.

A few counts support this clone. This chain joins TRBV5-1 and TRBJ2-5; TRBD1 or TRBD2 may be the D gene (5 bases each). V was shortened by 4 bases and J by 2 bases, with 12 bases between the two germline ends. This CDR3 spans 14 amino acids. Germline CDR1 SGHRS, CDR2 YFSETQ. The CDR3 nucleotides read TGCGCCAGCAGCATGGGACGCGTACAAGAGACCCAGTACTTC. As protein: CASSMGRVQETQYF.

V usage is TRBV7-2 and J usage is TRBJ1-5, with TRBD1 as a possible D gene (5 bases). V lost 5 bases and J 0 bases, leaving 8 bases between the germline ends. CDR3 length equals 14 residues. Germline CDR1 reads SGHTA; CDR2 reads FQGNSA. This CDR3 is CASSTGVSNQPQHF. CDR3 DNA sequence: TGTGCCAGCAGCACGGGGGTTAGCAATCAGCCCCAGCATTTT.

The CDR3 reads CASSLGASGGYNEQFF. The DNA of the CDR3 is TGCGCCAGCAGCTTGGGTGCTAGCGGGGGGTACAATGAGCAGTTCTTC. V gene TRBV5-1 combines with J gene TRBJ2-1; 11 bases agree with TRBD2. Germline V gene sequence: CDR1 SGHRS, CDR2 YFSETQ. V lost 0 bases to trimming and J lost 4 bases; unmatched junction nucleotides: 3. The CDR3 runs to 16 residues.

The chain is built from TRBV7-9 and TRBJ2-3, with a possible D match to TRBD2 (5 bases). The germline V gene has CDR1 SEHNR and CDR2 FQNEAQ (reference sequence). Trimming left V 1 base short and J 1 base short, with 9 bases between. The CDR3 is 15 amino acids. DNA of the CDR3: TGTGCCAGCAGCTTAGGTGGTAGCGGCACAGATACGCAGTATTTT. It encodes CASSLGGSGTDTQYF.

V gene TRBV30 combines with J gene TRBJ2-7; D gene ambiguous. In germline, CDR1 is GTSNPN, CDR2 SVGIG (reference sequence). V was shortened by 4 bases and J by 7 bases, with 14 bases between the two germline ends. The CDR3 is made up of 12 amino acids. The CDR3 DNA sequence: TGTGCCTGGAAGGTACTACCCCTGGAGCAGTACTTC. Translated, it gives CAWKVLPLEQYF.

In DNA, the CDR3 is TGTGCCATCAGTGAGTCCCGACAGGGGAGCGAGACCCAGTACTTC. Translation: CAISESRQGSETQYF. The J gene is TRBJ2-5, the V gene TRBV10-3, with TRBD1 matching 8 bases. The CDR3 length is 15 residues. Germline trimming cut 0 bases from V and 5 bases from J; bases unmatched to any gene: 5. CDR1 is ENHRY and CDR2 is SYGVKD in the germline V gene.

This clone was seen a few times. This rearrangement joins TRBV28 to TRBJ2-7; D is undetermined. Germline-derived CDR1 and CDR2 are MDHEN and SYDVKM. CDR3 length: 12 residues. V was trimmed by 5 bases and J by 3 bases, leaving 8 bases between them. The CDR3 sequence: CASSTTGYEQYF. CDR3 coding DNA: TGTGCCAGCAGTACCACCGGCTACGAGCAGTACTTC.

The chain joins TRBV7-2 to TRBJ2-3, with 7 bases aligning to TRBD1. The V and J ends lost 4 bases and 4 bases, in that order; junction bases with no gene match: 5. Per the germline V gene, CDR1 is SGHTA and CDR2 is FQGNSA. The length of the CDR3 is 14 residues. The CDR3 sequence: CASSSGQKPDTQYF. The CDR3 DNA is TGTGCCAGCAGCTCGGGACAGAAGCCAGATACGCAGTATTTT.

This clone was recorded only once. The chain recombines TRBV7-2 with TRBJ2-5; 8 bases agree with TRBD1. The CDR3 runs to 14 residues. Germline V lookup: CDR1 SGHTA, CDR2 FQGNSA. J lost 5 bases, V lost 5 bases, and 7 bases had no gene match. The CDR3 loop reads CASSLDRVKETQYF. The CDR3 region has the DNA TGTGCCAGCAGCCTGGACAGGGTGAAGGAGACCCAGTACTTC. Looking up the rest from reference TRBV7-2 and TRBJ2-5 gives the full variable domain: GAGVSQSPSNKVTEKGKDVELRCDPISGHTALYWYRQSLGQGLEFLIYFQGNSAPDKSGLPSDRFSAERTGGSVSTLTIQRTQQEDSAVYLCASSLDRVKETQYFGPGTRLLVL.

The rearrangement joins TRBV30 to TRBJ2-1, with D maybe TRBD2 (6 bases). CDR3 size: 16 residues. Deletions cut 1 base from V and 6 bases from J, with 19 bases between. From germline, CDR1 is GTSNPN and CDR2 SVGIG (reference sequence). The CDR3 region is CAWSGAGTPLVNEQFF. The CDR3 nucleotides read TGTGCCTGGAGTGGTGCGGGGACTCCGCTAGTCAATGAGCAGTTCTTC. Using reference TRBV30 and TRBJ2-1 for the parts outside the CDR3, the full variable domain is SQTIHQWPATLVQPVGSPLSLECTVEGTSNPNLYWYRQAAGRGLQLLFYSVGIGQISSEVPQNLSASRPQDRQFILSSKKLLLSDSGFYLCAWSGAGTPLVNEQFFGPGTRLTVL.

V gene TRBV2 combines with J gene TRBJ2-1, with a possible D match to TRBD1 (6 bases). In germline, CDR1 is SNHLY, CDR2 FYNNEI. V was pared by 6 bases and J by 6 bases, with 15 bases between. CDR3 length: 14 residues. Here the CDR3 reads CASRRQEARNEQFF. The CDR3 nucleotides are TGTGCCAGCAGGAGACAGGAGGCTCGCAATGAGCAGTTCTTC.